Below, 3 T cell receptor beta chains from the same sample are listed, as sequenced in a study of cytomegalovirus exposure and HLA in healthy donors. 13 Jbeta primers and 60 Vbeta primers were used for the PCR. Sequencing used immunoSEQ multiplex PCR; TCRdb keeps in-frame clones, though not all of them. The sample shows roughly 120,000 clones, approximately 85% of them seen only once. Input material: PBMCs. The receptors originated from a male donor in good health and CMV-seropositive.

This chain joins TRBV5-1 and TRBJ2-1; D is perhaps TRBD2 (5 bases). The V gene lost 7 bases and the J gene lost 8 bases, with 19 bases spanning the gap. Germline V gene sequence: CDR1 SGHRS, CDR2 YFSETQ. The CDR3 loop spans 14 amino acids. CDR3 nucleotide sequence: TGCGCCAGCCGTCAGGAGGCGGCTTTAGATGAGCAGTTCTTC. It encodes CASRQEAALDEQFF.

This clone was seen a single time. CDR3 loop: CAWKTGESTGELFF. For the CDR3, the DNA is TGTGCCTGGAAGACAGGGGAGAGCACCGGGGAGCTGTTTTTT. The V call is TRBV30, the J call TRBJ2-2; 8 positions match TRBD1. Unmatched junction bases numbered 5, after V lost 4 bases and J lost 4 bases. This CDR3 contains 14 residues. Germline V lookup: CDR1 GTSNPN, CDR2 SVGIG (reference sequence).

This rearrangement joins TRBV5-6 to TRBJ2-1, with TRBD1 identical over 8 bases. The V gene's germline CDR1 is SGHDT and CDR2 YYEEEE. The CDR3 runs 13 residues. V lost 4 bases, J lost 8 bases, and 5 bases stayed unmatched. The CDR3 DNA reads TGTGCCAGCAGCCCTGACAGGGGCCATGAGCAGTTCTTC. Its translation is CASSPDRGHEQFF.